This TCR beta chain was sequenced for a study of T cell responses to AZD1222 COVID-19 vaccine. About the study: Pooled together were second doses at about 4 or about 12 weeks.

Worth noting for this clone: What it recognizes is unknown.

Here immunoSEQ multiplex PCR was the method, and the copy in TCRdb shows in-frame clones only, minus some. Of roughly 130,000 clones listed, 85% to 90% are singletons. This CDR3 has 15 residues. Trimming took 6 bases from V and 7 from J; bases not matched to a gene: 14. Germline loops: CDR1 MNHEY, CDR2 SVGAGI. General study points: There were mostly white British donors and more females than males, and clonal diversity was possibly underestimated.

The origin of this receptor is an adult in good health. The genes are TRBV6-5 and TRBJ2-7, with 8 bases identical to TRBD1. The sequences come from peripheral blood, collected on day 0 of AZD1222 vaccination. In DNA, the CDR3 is TGTGCCAGCAGCTCCCTCCGGACAGGGAAAGGGGAGCAGTACTTC. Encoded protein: CASSSLRTGKGEQYF.